A selection of T cell receptor beta chains follows, all from one sample in a study of cytomegalovirus exposure and HLA in healthy donors. Some clones are missing from TCRdb's copy, which holds only in-frame ones; the method was immunoSEQ multiplex PCR. This sample has about 120,000 clones, with about 81% found just once. Sequencing was performed on PBMCs. The source is a man aged 40-55 years in good health and CMV-seronegative. CDR3s include the opening cysteine and the closing phenylalanine or tryptophan. The D gene is left open where the match is weak. Expanded clones get a size class; other rows say once, few or many, or leave the size out.

D gene: TRBD2; J gene: TRBJ2-3; V gene: TRBV7-2; clone size: NA; CDR3 DNA: TGTGCCAGCAGGGTCATGGGGGGGGGAAGTCGCGATACGCAGTATTTT; CDR3 protein: CASRVMGGGSRDTQYF
D gene: TRBD1; J gene: TRBJ2-7; V gene: TRBV29-1; clone size: NA; CDR3 DNA: TGCAGCGTGCTACCACGGGACAGATCCTACGAGCAGTACTTC; CDR3 protein: CSVLPRDRSYEQYF
D gene: TRBD2; J gene: TRBJ2-2; V gene: TRBV19; clone size: NA; CDR3 DNA: TGTGCCAGTAGTAGACTAGCGGGAGACACCGGGGAGCTGTTTTTT; CDR3 protein: CASSRLAGDTGELFF
D gene: NA; J gene: TRBJ2-2; V gene: TRBV25-1; clone size: NA; CDR3 DNA: TGTGCCAGCAGTGAATGGTACAGGGAGTCGACCGGGGAGCTGTTTTTT; CDR3 protein: CASSEWYRESTGELFF
D gene: NA; J gene: TRBJ1-5; V gene: TRBV30; clone size: NA; CDR3 DNA: TGTGCCTGGAGTGGGGCGGGGGTCCAGCCCCAGCATTTT; CDR3 protein: CAWSGAGVQPQHF
D gene: NA; J gene: TRBJ1-6; V gene: TRBV14; clone size: NA; CDR3 DNA: TGTGCCAGCAGCCTACATACGACCATGGAGGGGTCAAATTCACCCCTCCACTTT; CDR3 protein: CASSLHTTMEGSNSPLHF
D gene: TRBD1; J gene: TRBJ1-5; V gene: TRBV7-8; clone size: NA; CDR3 DNA: TGTGCCAGCAGTGTCGCCGGACAGGGCGGGGATCAGCCCCAGCATTTT; CDR3 protein: CASSVAGQGGDQPQHF
D gene: NA; J gene: TRBJ2-7; V gene: TRBV28; clone size: NA; CDR3 DNA: TGTGCCACCGCCGGGAGCTACGAGCAGTACTTC; CDR3 protein: CATAGSYEQYF
D gene: NA; J gene: TRBJ2-1; V gene: TRBV11-3; clone size: NA; CDR3 DNA: TGTGCCAGCAGCTTTTCCCCTAGGTCCAATGAGCAGTTCTTC; CDR3 protein: CASSFSPRSNEQFF
D gene: TRBD1; J gene: TRBJ2-7; V gene: TRBV18; clone size: NA; CDR3 DNA: TGTGCCAGCTCACGTATACGGGACAGGGCCTACGAGCAGTACTTC; CDR3 protein: CASSRIRDRAYEQYF
D gene: NA; J gene: TRBJ2-1; V gene: TRBV5-4; clone size: NA; CDR3 DNA: TGTGCCAGCAGCTTGGATGCGGCCTCCTACAATGAGCAGTTCTTC; CDR3 protein: CASSLDAASYNEQFF
D gene: TRBD1; J gene: TRBJ2-7; V gene: TRBV7-9; clone size: NA; CDR3 DNA: TGTGCCAGCAGTCAACCGGGACAGGGCCCCTACGAGCAGTACTTC; CDR3 protein: CASSQPGQGPYEQYF
D gene: TRBD2; J gene: TRBJ2-3; V gene: TRBV11-3; clone size: once; CDR3 DNA: TGTGCCAGCAGCCTGGGGACTAGCGGGGGAGGAGATACGCAGTATTTT; CDR3 protein: CASSLGTSGGGDTQYF
D gene: NA; J gene: TRBJ2-5; V gene: TRBV4-3; clone size: NA; CDR3 DNA: TGCGCCAGCAGCCAAGATTCCCCCGGGGGTGGAGGAGAGACCCAGTACTTC; CDR3 protein: CASSQDSPGGGGETQYF
D gene: NA; J gene: TRBJ2-3; V gene: TRBV18; clone size: once; CDR3 DNA: TGTGCCAGCTCAACAGTTACTAGCACAGATACGCAGTATTTT; CDR3 protein: CASSTVTSTDTQYF
D gene: TRBD1; J gene: TRBJ2-2; V gene: TRBV7-7; clone size: NA; CDR3 DNA: TGTGCTAGCAGCGCCACACAGGGGGCGCGGACCGGGGAGCTGTTTTTT; CDR3 protein: CASSATQGARTGELFF
D gene: NA; J gene: TRBJ1-1; V gene: TRBV20-1; clone size: NA; CDR3 DNA: TGCAGAGGGGGTACGGACACTGAAGCTTTCTTT; CDR3 protein: CRGGTDTEAFF
D gene: TRBD1; J gene: TRBJ2-7; V gene: TRBV2; clone size: NA; CDR3 DNA: TGTGCCAGCAGGCTGACAGGGACCTACGAGCAGTACTTC; CDR3 protein: CASRLTGTYEQYF
D gene: NA; J gene: TRBJ2-4; V gene: TRBV27; clone size: NA; CDR3 DNA: TGTGCCAGCAGCCCACAGGCGCCAGCCAAAAACAGTCAGTACTTC; CDR3 protein: CASSPQAPAKNSQYF
D gene: NA; J gene: TRBJ2-5; V gene: TRBV30; clone size: NA; CDR3 DNA: TGTGCCTGGAGTGATACAGGGTTCCGAGAGACCCAGTACTTC; CDR3 protein: CAWSDTGFRETQYF
D gene: TRBD1; J gene: TRBJ2-7; V gene: TRBV5-1; clone size: NA; CDR3 DNA: TGCGCCAGCAGCCCGAATGCACAGGGGGTTGGCGAGCAGTACTTC; CDR3 protein: CASSPNAQGVGEQYF
D gene: TRBD1; J gene: TRBJ1-5; V gene: TRBV7-9; clone size: NA; CDR3 DNA: TGTGCCAGCAGCTTGGGACAGGGGCTTAGCAATCAGCCCCAGCATTTT; CDR3 protein: CASSLGQGLSNQPQHF
D gene: TRBD2; J gene: TRBJ2-3; V gene: TRBV7-9; clone size: NA; CDR3 DNA: TGTGCCAGCAGCTCTACCCTAGCGGGACGGGCAGATACGCAGTATTTT; CDR3 protein: CASSSTLAGRADTQYF
D gene: NA; J gene: TRBJ1-2; V gene: TRBV5-6; clone size: NA; CDR3 DNA: TGTGCCAGCAGCTTGGAGGGGCTTCCGCGAGGCACCTTC; CDR3 protein: CASSLEGLPRGTF
D gene: NA; J gene: TRBJ2-2; V gene: TRBV6-6; clone size: NA; CDR3 DNA: TGTGCCAGCAGCGGACAGCCACCGGGCACCGGGGAGCTGTTTTTT; CDR3 protein: CASSGQPPGTGELFF
D gene: NA; J gene: TRBJ2-5; V gene: TRBV5-4; clone size: once; CDR3 DNA: TGTGCCAGCAGCCTACAGGGAAGCGTCGAGACCCAGTACTTC; CDR3 protein: CASSLQGSVETQYF
D gene: TRBD1; J gene: TRBJ1-2; V gene: TRBV5-1; clone size: NA; CDR3 DNA: TGCGCCAGCAGCAGGGGACAGACCGAGGGTGGCTACACCTTC; CDR3 protein: CASSRGQTEGGYTF
D gene: NA; J gene: TRBJ1-1; V gene: TRBV30; clone size: NA; CDR3 DNA: TGTGCCTGGTCAGGGTACTCCATGAACACTGAAGCTTTCTTT; CDR3 protein: CAWSGYSMNTEAFF
D gene: NA; J gene: TRBJ1-2; V gene: TRBV9; clone size: NA; CDR3 DNA: TGTGCCAGCAGCTCCCAACAGGGATTAGATGGCTACACCTTC; CDR3 protein: CASSSQQGLDGYTF
D gene: NA; J gene: TRBJ2-1; V gene: TRBV19; clone size: NA; CDR3 DNA: TGTGCCAGTCGACAGGAGTTTGAGCAGTTCTTC; CDR3 protein: CASRQEFEQFF
D gene: NA; J gene: TRBJ2-7; V gene: TRBV6-5; clone size: NA; CDR3 DNA: TGTGCCAGCAGTTACTCGAGGGGGGGGTACGAGCAGTACTTC; CDR3 protein: CASSYSRGGYEQYF
D gene: NA; J gene: TRBJ1-4; V gene: TRBV29-1; clone size: NA; CDR3 DNA: TGCAGCGTTGTGGTTTGGGCCGGATTTGGTGAAAAACTGTTTTTT; CDR3 protein: CSVVVWAGFGEKLFF
D gene: TRBD1; J gene: TRBJ2-5; V gene: TRBV5-5; clone size: few; CDR3 DNA: TGTGCCAGCAGCTTGGACAGGGGGAGTGTGAGCGAGACCCAGTACTTC; CDR3 protein: CASSLDRGSVSETQYF
D gene: TRBD1; J gene: TRBJ1-4; V gene: TRBV6-5; clone size: NA; CDR3 DNA: TGTGCCAGCAGTTCGACAGGGGGCGTTGAAAAACTGTTTTTT; CDR3 protein: CASSSTGGVEKLFF
D gene: NA; J gene: TRBJ1-1; V gene: TRBV19; clone size: NA; CDR3 DNA: TGTGCCAGTAGACACACCGACACCGTAAATTACACTGAAGCTTTCTTT; CDR3 protein: CASRHTDTVNYTEAFF
D gene: NA; J gene: TRBJ1-2; V gene: TRBV6-1; clone size: NA; CDR3 DNA: TGTGCCAGCGCGGTTTCCAACTATGGCTACACCTTC; CDR3 protein: CASAVSNYGYTF
D gene: TRBD2; J gene: TRBJ2-7; V gene: TRBV10-3; clone size: NA; CDR3 DNA: TGTGCCATCAGGCGGGAGTCCGACTACGAGCAGTACTTC; CDR3 protein: CAIRRESDYEQYF
D gene: TRBD1; J gene: TRBJ1-1; V gene: TRBV5-8; clone size: NA; CDR3 DNA: TGTGCCAGCAGGAGGGGACAGGGTTGGAGGAACACTGAAGCTTTCTTT; CDR3 protein: CASRRGQGWRNTEAFF
D gene: NA; J gene: TRBJ1-4; V gene: TRBV7-6; clone size: NA; CDR3 DNA: TGTGCCAGCAGCTTAGTCAGGGGTGATGAAAAACTGTTTTTT; CDR3 protein: CASSLVRGDEKLFF
D gene: NA; J gene: TRBJ1-6; V gene: TRBV13; clone size: NA; CDR3 DNA: TGTGCCAGCAGCTTAGGCCAGGGCGGACCCCTCCACTTT; CDR3 protein: CASSLGQGGPLHF
D gene: TRBD2; J gene: TRBJ2-3; V gene: TRBV7-3; clone size: once; CDR3 DNA: TGTGCCAGCAGCCCGACTAGCGGGAGAACAGATACGCAGTATTTT; CDR3 protein: CASSPTSGRTDTQYF
D gene: TRBD2; J gene: TRBJ2-1; V gene: TRBV7-6; clone size: few; CDR3 DNA: TGTGCCAGCAGCTCGACGGGGGGGTGGGATGAGCAGTTCTTC; CDR3 protein: CASSSTGGWDEQFF
D gene: NA; J gene: TRBJ1-4; V gene: TRBV25-1; clone size: NA; CDR3 DNA: TGTGCCAGCAGTGAGGGGTGGGGCAATGAAAAACTGTTTTTT; CDR3 protein: CASSEGWGNEKLFF
D gene: TRBD2; J gene: TRBJ2-7; V gene: TRBV9; clone size: NA; CDR3 DNA: TGTGCCAGCAGCGTAATGCGGGGGGCGGACCCTCGGGAGCAGTACTTC; CDR3 protein: CASSVMRGADPREQYF
D gene: NA; J gene: TRBJ1-2; V gene: TRBV18; clone size: few; CDR3 DNA: TGTGCCAGCTCAGACGGCTTCGTCGGGAACTATGGCTACACCTTC; CDR3 protein: CASSDGFVGNYGYTF
D gene: TRBD1; J gene: TRBJ2-5; V gene: TRBV7-2; clone size: NA; CDR3 DNA: TGTGCCAGCAGCACAAAAAACAGGGGAACGGGAGAGACCCAGTACTTC; CDR3 protein: CASSTKNRGTGETQYF
D gene: TRBD2; J gene: TRBJ2-7; V gene: TRBV5-6; clone size: once; CDR3 DNA: TGTGCCAGCAGCCCATGGGGGGGAGAGTGGTACTTC; CDR3 protein: CASSPWGGEWYF